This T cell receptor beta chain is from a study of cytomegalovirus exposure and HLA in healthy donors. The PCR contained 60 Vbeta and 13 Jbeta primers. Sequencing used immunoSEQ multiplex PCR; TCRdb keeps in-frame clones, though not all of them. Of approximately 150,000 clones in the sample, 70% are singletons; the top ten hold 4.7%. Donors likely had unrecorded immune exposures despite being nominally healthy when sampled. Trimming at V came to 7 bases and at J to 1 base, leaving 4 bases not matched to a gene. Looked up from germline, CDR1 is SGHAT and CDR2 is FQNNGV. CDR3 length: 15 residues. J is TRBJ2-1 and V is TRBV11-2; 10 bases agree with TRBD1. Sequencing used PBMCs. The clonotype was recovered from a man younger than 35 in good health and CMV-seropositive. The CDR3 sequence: CASTPDRGSYNEQFF. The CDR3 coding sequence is TGTGCCAGCACCCCGGACAGGGGGTCCTACAATGAGCAGTTCTTC.